Sequencing of this T cell receptor beta chain was carried out in a study of identical twins. Every donor was a healthy Caucasian. The authors used template switching to add a universal primer site and gave cDNA unique molecular identifiers. TCRdb re-called the 5' RACE reads through MiXCR, storing one row per CDR3 protein. The sample comprises fewer than 650,000 distinct CDR3 sequences, around 7.5% of which are singletons, and 1.6% rests with the top ten. This clonotype was counted only a few times. This sample was also put to use in a study of yellow fever vaccine responses in identical twins.

The sequence was obtained from a woman aged 18-29 years in good health. Sequenced sample: PBMCs.

Here the CDR3 reads CASSLGQGYKETQYF. As DNA, the CDR3 is TGTGCCAGCAGCCTCGGACAGGGGTATAAAGAGACCCAGTACTTC. The chain uses TRBV7-6 and TRBJ2-5, with TRBD1 matching 9 bases. The CDR3 spans 15 residues. J was trimmed by 3 bases and V by 5 bases; bases with no gene match: 7. The germline CDR1 and CDR2 sequences are SGHVS and FNYEAQ.